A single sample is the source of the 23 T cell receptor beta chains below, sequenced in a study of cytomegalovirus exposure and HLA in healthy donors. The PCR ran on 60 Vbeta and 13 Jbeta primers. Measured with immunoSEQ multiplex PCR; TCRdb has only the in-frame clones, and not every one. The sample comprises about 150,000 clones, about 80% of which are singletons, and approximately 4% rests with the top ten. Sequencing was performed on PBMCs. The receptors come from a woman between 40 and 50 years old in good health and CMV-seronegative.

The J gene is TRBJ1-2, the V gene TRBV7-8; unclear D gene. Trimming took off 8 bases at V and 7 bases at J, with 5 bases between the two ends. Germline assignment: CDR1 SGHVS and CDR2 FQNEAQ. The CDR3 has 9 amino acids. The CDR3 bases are TGTGCCAGCGGGAGTGGCTACACCTTC. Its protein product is CASGSGYTF.

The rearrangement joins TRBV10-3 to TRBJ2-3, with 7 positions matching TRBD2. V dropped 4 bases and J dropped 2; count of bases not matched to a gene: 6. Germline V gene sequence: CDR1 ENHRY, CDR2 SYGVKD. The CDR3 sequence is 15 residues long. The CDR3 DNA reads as TGTGCCATCAGTGTCTGGGGGGGGGTCACAGATACGCAGTATTTT. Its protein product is CAISVWGGVTDTQYF.

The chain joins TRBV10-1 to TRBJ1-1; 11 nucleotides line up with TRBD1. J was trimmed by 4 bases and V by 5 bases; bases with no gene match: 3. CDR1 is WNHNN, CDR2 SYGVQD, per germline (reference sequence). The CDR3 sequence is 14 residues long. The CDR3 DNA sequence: TGCGCCAGCAGTCATGGGACAGGGGGCACTGAAGCTTTCTTT. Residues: CASSHGTGGTEAFF.

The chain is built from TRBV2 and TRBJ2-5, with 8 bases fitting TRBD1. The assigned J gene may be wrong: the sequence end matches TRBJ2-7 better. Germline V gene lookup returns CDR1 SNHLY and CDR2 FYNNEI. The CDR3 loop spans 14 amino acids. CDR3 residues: CASTPDRGSHEQYF. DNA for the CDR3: TGTGCCAGCACCCCAGACAGGGGTTCCCACGAGCAGTACTTC.

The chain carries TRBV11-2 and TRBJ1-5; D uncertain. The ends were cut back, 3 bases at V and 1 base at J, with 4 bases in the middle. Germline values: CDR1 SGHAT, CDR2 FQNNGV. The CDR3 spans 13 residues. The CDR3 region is CASSFLSNQPQHF. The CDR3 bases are TGTGCCAGCAGCTTTCTAAGCAATCAGCCCCAGCATTTT.

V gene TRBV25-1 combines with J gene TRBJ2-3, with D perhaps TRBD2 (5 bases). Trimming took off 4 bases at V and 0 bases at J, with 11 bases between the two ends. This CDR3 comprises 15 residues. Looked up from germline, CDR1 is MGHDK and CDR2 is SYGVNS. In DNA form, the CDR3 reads TGTGCCAGCAGTGGCACCGGACTGAGCACAGATACGCAGTATTTT. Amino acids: CASSGTGLSTDTQYF.

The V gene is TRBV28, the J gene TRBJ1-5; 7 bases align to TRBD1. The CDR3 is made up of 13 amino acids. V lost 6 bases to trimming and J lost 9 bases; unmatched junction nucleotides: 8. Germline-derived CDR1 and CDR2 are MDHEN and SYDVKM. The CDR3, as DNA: TGTGCCAGCAGCCCCGATCGGACAGGGCCCCAGCATTTT. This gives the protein CASSPDRTGPQHF.

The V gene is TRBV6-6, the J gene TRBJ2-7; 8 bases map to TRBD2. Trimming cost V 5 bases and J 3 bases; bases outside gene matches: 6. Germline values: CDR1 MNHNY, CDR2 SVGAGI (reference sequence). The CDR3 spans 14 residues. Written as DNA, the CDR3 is TGTGCCAGCAGTCAACCGGGGACTAGCTACGAGCAGTACTTC. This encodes CASSQPGTSYEQYF.

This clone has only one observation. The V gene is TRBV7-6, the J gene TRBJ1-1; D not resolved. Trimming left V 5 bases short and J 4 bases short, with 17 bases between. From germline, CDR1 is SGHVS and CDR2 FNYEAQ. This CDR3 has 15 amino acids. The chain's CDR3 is CASSPQWEGGTEAFF. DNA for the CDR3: TGTGCCAGCAGCCCTCAATGGGAGGGTGGCACTGAAGCTTTCTTT.

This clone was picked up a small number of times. The CDR3 loop is CAWSTRQGDQPQHF. The CDR3 coding sequence is TGTGCCTGGAGTACCCGACAGGGGGATCAGCCCCAGCATTTT. The V call is TRBV30, the J call TRBJ1-5, with 9 positions matching TRBD1. With V trimmed by 2 bases and J by 5 bases, 4 bases remained unmatched. Germline V gene lookup returns CDR1 GTSNPN and CDR2 SVGIG (reference sequence). The CDR3 spans 14 residues.

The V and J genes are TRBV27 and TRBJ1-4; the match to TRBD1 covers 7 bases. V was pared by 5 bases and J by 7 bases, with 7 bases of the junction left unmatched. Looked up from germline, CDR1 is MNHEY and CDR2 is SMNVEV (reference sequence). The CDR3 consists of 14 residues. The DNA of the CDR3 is TGTGCCAGCAGTAGGACAGGAGTTGGTGAAAAACTGTTTTTT. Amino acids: CASSRTGVGEKLFF. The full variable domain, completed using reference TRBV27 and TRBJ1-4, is EAQVTQNPRYLITVTGKKLTVTCSQNMNHEYMSWYRQDPGLGLRQIYYSMNVEVTDKGDVPEGYKVSRKEKRNFPLILESPSPNQTSLYFCASSRTGVGEKLFFGSGTQLSVL.

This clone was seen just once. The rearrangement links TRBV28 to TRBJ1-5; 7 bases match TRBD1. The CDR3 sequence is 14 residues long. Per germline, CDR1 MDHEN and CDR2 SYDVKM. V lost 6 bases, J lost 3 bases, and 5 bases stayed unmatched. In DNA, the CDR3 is TGTGCCAGCAGAACGACAGGGAACAATCAGCCCCAGCATTTT. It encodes CASRTTGNNQPQHF.

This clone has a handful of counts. The CDR3 is CASRTEEKDSYEQYF. The CDR3 region has the DNA TGTGCCAGCAGAACAGAAGAGAAGGATTCCTACGAGCAGTACTTC. The rearrangement joins TRBV11-2 to TRBJ2-7; D gene uncertain. The CDR3 covers 15 residues. Trimming stripped 6 bases from V and 1 base from J, with 16 bases between. Germline CDR1 reads SGHAT; CDR2 reads FQNNGV.

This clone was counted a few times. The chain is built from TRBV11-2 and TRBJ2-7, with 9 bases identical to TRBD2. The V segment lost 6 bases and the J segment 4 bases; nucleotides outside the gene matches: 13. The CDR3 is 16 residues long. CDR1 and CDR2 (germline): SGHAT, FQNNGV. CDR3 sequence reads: CASRSPRTSVPYEQYF. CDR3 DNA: TGTGCCAGCAGGTCCCCCCGGACTAGCGTTCCTTACGAGCAGTACTTC.

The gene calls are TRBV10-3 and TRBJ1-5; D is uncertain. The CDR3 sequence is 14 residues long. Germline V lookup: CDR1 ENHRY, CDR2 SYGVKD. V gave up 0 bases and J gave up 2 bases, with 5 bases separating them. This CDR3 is CAISESARNQPQHF. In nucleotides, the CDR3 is TGTGCCATCAGTGAGTCGGCCCGCAATCAGCCCCAGCATTTT.

CDR3 nucleotides: TGTGCCAGCTCCCACGGGGAAGACACTGAAGCTTTCTTT. It yields the protein CASSHGEDTEAFF. The rearrangement links TRBV18 to TRBJ1-1; D is unclear. Germline CDR1 KGHSH, CDR2 LQKENI. V was cut by 6 bases and J by 3 bases, with 11 bases left in between. CDR3 length: 13 residues.

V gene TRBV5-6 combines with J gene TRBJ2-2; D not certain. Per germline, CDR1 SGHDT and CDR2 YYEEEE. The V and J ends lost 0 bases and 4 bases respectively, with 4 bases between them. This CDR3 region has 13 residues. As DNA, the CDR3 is TGTGCCAGCAGCTTGGCCTCCACCGGGGAGCTGTTTTTT. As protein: CASSLASTGELFF.

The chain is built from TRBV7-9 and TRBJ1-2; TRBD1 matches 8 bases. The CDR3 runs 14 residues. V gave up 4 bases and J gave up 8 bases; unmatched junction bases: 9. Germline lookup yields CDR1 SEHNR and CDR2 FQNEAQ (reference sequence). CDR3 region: CASSSTGAPYGYTF. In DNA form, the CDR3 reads TGTGCCAGCAGCTCGACAGGGGCCCCTTACGGCTACACCTTC.

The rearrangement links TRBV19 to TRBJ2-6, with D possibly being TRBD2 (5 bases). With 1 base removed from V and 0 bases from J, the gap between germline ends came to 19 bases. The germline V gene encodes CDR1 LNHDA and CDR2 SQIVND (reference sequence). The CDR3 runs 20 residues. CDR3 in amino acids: CASSIAGVYELLSGANVLTF. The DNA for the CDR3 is TGTGCCAGTAGTATAGCCGGGGTCTATGAGCTCCTCTCTGGGGCCAACGTCCTGACTTTC.

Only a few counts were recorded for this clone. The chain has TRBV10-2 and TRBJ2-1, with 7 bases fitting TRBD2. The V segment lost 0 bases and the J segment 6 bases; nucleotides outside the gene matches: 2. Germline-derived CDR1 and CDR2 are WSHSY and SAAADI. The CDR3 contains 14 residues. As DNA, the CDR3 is TGCGCCAGCAGTGAGTCGGCTAGCGGCAATGAGCAGTTCTTC. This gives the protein CASSESASGNEQFF.

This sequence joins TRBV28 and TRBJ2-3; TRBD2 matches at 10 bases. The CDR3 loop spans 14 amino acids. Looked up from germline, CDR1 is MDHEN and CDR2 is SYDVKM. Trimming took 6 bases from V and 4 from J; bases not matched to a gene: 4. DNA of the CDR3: TGTGCCAGCAGGTCTAGCGGGGGCGCAGATACGCAGTATTTT. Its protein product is CASRSSGGADTQYF.

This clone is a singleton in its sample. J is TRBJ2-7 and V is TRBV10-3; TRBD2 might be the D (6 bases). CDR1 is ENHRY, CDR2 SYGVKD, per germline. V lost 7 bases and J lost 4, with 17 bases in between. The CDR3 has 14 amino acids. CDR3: CAIKEPGTLYEQYF. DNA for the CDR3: TGTGCCATCAAAGAACCGGGGACTCTTTACGAGCAGTACTTC.

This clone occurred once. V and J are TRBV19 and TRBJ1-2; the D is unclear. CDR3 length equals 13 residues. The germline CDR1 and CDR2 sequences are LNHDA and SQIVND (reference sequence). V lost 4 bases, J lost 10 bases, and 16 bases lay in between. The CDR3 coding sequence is TGTGCCAGTAGTACAGGTTTAATACCCTTCTACACCTTC. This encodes CASSTGLIPFYTF.